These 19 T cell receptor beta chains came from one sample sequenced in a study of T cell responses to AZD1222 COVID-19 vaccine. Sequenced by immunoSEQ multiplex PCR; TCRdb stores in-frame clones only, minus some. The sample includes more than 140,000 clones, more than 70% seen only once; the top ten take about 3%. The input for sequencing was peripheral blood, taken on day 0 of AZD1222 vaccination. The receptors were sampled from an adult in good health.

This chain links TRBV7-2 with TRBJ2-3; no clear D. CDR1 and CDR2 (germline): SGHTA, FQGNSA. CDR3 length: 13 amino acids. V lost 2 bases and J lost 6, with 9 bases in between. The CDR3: CASSLSTLDTQYF. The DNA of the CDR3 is TGTGCCAGCAGCTTATCTACATTGGATACGCAGTATTTT.

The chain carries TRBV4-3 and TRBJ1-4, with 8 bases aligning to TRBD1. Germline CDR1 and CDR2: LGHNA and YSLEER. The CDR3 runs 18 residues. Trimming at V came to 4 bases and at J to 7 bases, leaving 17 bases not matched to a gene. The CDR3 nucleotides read TGCGCCAGCAGCCTGGTCCCCAGGGGGCGAGCGGACCCTGAAAAACTGTTTTTT. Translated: CASSLVPRGRADPEKLFF.

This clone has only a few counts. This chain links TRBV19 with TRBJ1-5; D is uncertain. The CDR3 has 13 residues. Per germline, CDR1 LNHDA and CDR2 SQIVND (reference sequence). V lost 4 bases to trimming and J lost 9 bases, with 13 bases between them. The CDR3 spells CASSRTAGLPQHF. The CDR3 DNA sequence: TGTGCCAGTAGTAGGACCGCCGGGCTGCCCCAGCATTTT.

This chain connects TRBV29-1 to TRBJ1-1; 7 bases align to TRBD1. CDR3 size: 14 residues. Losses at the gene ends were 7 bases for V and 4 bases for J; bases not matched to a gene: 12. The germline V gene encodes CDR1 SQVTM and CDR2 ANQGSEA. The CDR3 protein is CSGQGAPTGTEAFF. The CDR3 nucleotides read TGCAGCGGACAGGGTGCCCCAACCGGCACTGAAGCTTTCTTT.

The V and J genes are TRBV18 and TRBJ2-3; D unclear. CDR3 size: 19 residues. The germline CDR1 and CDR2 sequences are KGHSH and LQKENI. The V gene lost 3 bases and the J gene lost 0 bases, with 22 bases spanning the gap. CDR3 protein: CASSPHRLGVIGSTDTQYF. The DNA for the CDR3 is TGTGCCAGCTCACCTCATCGGTTAGGTGTGATTGGGAGCACAGATACGCAGTATTTT.

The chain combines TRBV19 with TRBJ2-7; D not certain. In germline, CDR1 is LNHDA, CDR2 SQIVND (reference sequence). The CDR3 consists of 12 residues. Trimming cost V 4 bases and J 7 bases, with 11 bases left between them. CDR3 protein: CASSTGLGEQYF. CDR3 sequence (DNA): TGTGCCAGTAGTACAGGTCTCGGGGAGCAGTACTTC.

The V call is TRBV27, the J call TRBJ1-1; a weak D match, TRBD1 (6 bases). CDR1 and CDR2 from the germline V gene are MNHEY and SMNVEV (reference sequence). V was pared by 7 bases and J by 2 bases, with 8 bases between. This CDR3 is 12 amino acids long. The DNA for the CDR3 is TGTGCCAGCAAACAGGGAAACACTGAAGCTTTCTTT. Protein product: CASKQGNTEAFF.

The CDR3 DNA follows: TGTGCCAGCAGGAAAGGGAACAGGGCTAATGAAAAACTGTTTTTT. Translating it yields CASRKGNRANEKLFF. The rearrangement uses TRBV28 and TRBJ1-4, with D tentatively TRBD1 (6 bases). The CDR3 totals 15 residues. The germline V gene has CDR1 MDHEN and CDR2 SYDVKM. Trimming stripped 6 bases from V and 3 bases from J, with 14 bases between.

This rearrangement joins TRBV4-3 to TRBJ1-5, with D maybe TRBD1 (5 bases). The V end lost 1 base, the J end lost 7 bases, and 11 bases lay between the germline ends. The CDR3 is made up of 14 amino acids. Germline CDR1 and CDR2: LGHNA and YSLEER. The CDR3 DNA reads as TGCGCCAGCAGCCAAGGTCAGGGCTGGCAGCCCCAGCATTTT. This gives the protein CASSQGQGWQPQHF.

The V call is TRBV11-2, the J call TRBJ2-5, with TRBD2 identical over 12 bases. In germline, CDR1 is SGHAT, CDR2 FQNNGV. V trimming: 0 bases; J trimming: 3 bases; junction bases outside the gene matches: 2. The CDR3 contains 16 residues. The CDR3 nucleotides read TGTGCCAGCAGCTTAGAGTGGACTAGCGGGGAAGAGACCCAGTACTTC. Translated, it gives CASSLEWTSGEETQYF.

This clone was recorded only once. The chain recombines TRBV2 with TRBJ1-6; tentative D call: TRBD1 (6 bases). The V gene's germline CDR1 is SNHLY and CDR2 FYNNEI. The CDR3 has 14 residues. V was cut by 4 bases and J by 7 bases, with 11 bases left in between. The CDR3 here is CASSGSGTNSPLHF. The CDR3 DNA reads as TGTGCCAGCAGTGGGTCAGGGACAAATTCACCCCTCCACTTT.

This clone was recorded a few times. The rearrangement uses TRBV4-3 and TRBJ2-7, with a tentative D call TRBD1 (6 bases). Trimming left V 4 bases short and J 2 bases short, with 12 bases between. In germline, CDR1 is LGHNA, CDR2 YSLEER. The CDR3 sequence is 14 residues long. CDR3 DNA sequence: TGCGCCAGCAGCCCAGGGGAAGGGGCCTACGAGCAGTACTTC. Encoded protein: CASSPGEGAYEQYF.

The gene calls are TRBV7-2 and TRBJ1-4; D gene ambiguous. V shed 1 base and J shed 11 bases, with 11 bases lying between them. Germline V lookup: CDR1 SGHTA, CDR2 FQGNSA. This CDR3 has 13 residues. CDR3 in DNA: TGTGCCAGCAGCTTAGAGGGTCAGCCCAAACTGTTTTTT. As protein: CASSLEGQPKLFF.

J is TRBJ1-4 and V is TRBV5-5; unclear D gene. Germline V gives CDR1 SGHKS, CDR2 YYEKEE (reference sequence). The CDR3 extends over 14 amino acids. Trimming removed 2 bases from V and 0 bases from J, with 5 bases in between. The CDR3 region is CASSLLSTNEKLFF. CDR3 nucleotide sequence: TGTGCCAGCAGCTTATTATCAACTAATGAAAAACTGTTTTTT.

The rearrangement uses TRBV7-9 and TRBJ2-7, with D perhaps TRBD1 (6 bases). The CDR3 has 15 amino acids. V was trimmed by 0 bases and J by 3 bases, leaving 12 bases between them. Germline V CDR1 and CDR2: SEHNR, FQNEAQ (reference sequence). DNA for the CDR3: TGTGCCAGCAGCTTAGCGCTCGGACAGCACTACGAGCAGTACTTC. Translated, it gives CASSLALGQHYEQYF.

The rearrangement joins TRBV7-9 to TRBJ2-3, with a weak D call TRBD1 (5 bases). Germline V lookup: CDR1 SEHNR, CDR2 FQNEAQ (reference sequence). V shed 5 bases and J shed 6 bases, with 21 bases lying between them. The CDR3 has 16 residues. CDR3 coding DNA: TGTGCCAGCAGCCCCCGCCCCCGACAGACCCAGGATACGCAGTATTTT. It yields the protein CASSPRPRQTQDTQYF.

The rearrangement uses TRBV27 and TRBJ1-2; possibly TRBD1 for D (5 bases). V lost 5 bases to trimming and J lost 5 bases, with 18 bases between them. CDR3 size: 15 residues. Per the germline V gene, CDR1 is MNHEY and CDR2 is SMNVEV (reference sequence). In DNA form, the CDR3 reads TGTGCCAGCAGTCCGACAGCGAACAACCCATATGGCTACACCTTC. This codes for CASSPTANNPYGYTF.

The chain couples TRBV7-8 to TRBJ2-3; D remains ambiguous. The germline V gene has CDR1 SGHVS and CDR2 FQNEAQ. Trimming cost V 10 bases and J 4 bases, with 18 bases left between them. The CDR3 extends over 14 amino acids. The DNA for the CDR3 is TGTGCCACTGGAGATAGGTCCCGGTCAGATACGCAGTATTTT. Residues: CATGDRSRSDTQYF.

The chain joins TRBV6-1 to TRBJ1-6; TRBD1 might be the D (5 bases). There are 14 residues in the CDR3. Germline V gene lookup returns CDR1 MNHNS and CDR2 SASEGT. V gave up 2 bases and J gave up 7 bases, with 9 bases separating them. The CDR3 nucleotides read TGTGCCAGCAGTGAAAGTCGGGGCAATTCACCCCTCCACTTT. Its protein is CASSESRGNSPLHF.